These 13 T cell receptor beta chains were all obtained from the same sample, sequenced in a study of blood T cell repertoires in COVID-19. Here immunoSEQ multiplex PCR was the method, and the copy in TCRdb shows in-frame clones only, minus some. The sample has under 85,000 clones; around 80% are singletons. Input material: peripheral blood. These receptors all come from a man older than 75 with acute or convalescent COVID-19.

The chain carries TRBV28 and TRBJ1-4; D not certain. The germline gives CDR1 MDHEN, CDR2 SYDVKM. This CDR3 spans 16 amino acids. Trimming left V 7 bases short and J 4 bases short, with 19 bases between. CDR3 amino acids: CASTYGGGLLNEKLFF. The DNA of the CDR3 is TGTGCCAGCACATACGGCGGAGGCCTCCTTAATGAAAAACTGTTTTTT.

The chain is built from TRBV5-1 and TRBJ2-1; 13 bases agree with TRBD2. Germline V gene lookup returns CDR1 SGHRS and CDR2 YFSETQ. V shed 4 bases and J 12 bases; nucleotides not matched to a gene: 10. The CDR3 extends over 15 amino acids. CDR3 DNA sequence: TGCGCCAGCAGCGCGGGACTAGCGGGGTATAGGGGGCAGTTCTTC. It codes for CASSAGLAGYRGQFF. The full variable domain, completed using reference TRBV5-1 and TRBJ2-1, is KAGVTQTPRYLIKTRGQQVTLSCSPISGHRSVSWYQQTPGQGLQFLFEYFSETQRNKGNFPGRFSGRQFSNSRSEMNVSTLELGDSALYLCASSAGLAGYRGQFFGPGTRLTVL.

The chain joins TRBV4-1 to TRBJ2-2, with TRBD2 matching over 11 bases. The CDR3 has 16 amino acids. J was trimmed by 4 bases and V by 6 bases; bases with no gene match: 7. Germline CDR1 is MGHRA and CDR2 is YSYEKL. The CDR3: CASSTSGRGGTGELFF. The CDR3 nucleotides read TGCGCCAGCAGTACTAGCGGGAGAGGAGGCACCGGGGAGCTGTTTTTT.

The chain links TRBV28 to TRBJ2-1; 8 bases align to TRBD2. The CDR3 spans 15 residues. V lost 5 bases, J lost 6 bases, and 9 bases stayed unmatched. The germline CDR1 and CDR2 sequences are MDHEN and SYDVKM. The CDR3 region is CASSARTSYRNEQFF. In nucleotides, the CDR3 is TGTGCCAGCAGTGCGCGGACTAGCTACCGCAATGAGCAGTTCTTC.

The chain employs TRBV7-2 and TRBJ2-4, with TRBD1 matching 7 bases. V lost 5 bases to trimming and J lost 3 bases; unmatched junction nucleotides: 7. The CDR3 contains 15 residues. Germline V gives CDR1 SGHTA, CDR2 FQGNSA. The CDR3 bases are TGTGCCAGCAGCGCCCAGACAGGGAGCAAAAACATTCAGTACTTC. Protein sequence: CASSAQTGSKNIQYF.

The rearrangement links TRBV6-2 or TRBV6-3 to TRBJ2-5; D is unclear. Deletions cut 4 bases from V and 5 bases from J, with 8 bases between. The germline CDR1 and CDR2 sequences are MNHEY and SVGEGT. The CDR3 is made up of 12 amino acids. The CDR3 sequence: CASSLSRETQYF. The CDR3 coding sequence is TGTGCCAGCAGTTTGTCACGGGAGACCCAGTACTTC.

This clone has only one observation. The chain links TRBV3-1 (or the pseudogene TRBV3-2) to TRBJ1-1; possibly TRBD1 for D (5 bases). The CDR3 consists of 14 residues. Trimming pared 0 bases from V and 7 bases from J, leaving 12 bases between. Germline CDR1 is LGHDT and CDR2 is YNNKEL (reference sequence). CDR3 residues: CASSQEFGGGEAFF. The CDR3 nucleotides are TGTGCCAGCAGCCAAGAATTTGGGGGGGGTGAAGCTTTCTTT.

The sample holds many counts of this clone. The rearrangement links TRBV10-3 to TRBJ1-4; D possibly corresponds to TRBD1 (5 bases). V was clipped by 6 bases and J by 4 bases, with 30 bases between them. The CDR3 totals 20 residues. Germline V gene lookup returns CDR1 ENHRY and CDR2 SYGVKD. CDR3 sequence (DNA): TGTGCCATCAGCAAGGGAAGACATTTGGGGCCAGGGCAGATTAATGAAAAACTGTTTTTT. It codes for CAISKGRHLGPGQINEKLFF.

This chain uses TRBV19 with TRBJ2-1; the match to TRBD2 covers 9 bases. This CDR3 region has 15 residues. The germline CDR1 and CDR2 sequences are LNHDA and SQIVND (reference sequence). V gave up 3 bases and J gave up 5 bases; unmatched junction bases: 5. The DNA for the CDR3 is TGTGCCAGTAGTATCCCGGCTAGCGGGGACAATGAGCAGTTCTTC. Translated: CASSIPASGDNEQFF.

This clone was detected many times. This CDR3 is CASRGKANYGYTF. Written as DNA, the CDR3 is TGTGCCAGTAGGGGCAAGGCTAACTATGGCTACACCTTC. The chain has TRBV19 and TRBJ1-2; no definite D call. Germline assignment: CDR1 LNHDA and CDR2 SQIVND (reference sequence). CDR3 length: 13 amino acids. V lost 6 bases, J lost 0 bases, and 8 bases lay in between.

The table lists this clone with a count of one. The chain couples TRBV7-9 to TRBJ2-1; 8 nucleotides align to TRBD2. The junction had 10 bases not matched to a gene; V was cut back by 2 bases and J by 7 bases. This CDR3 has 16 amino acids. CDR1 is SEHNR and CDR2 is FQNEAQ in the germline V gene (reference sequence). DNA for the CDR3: TGTGCCAGCAGCTTATGGACGGGAGGGCCATTGAATGAGCAGTTCTTC. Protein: CASSLWTGGPLNEQFF.

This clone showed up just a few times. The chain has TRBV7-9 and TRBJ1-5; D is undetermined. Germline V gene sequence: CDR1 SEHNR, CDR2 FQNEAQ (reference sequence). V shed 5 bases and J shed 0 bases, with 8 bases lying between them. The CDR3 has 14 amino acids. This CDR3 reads CASSQAHSNQPQHF. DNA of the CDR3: TGTGCCAGCAGCCAGGCACATAGCAATCAGCCCCAGCATTTT.

The CDR3 nucleotides read TGTGCCAGCAGGTCAGATATCTACGAGCAGTACTTC. Amino acids: CASRSDIYEQYF. V and J are TRBV7-2 and TRBJ2-7; D is uncertain. Trimming cost V 6 bases and J 3 bases, with 9 bases left between them. This CDR3 region has 12 residues. CDR1 is SGHTA and CDR2 is FQGNSA in the germline V gene.